This is a list of T cell receptor beta chains from one sample in a study of T cells in localized non-small cell lung cancer. Sequenced by immunoSEQ multiplex PCR; TCRdb stores in-frame clones only, minus some. The profile shows about 30,000 clones, 87% of them singletons. Sequenced here: peripheral blood, sampled before any cancer treatment. The receptors originated from a male donor at least 60 years old with stage I lung adenocarcinoma. Each CDR3 is given with its conserved first and last residue. Fields, in order: CDR3 protein, J gene, V gene.

CDR3aa: CASSEEGVSGNTIYF
j_gene: TRBJ1-3
v_gene: TRBV2

CDR3aa: CASSSTSGGKYEQYF
j_gene: TRBJ2-7
v_gene: TRBV28

CDR3aa: CASSLELKQYF
j_gene: TRBJ2-7
v_gene: TRBV7-2

CDR3aa: CASSFTGADTQYF
j_gene: TRBJ2-3
v_gene: TRBV7-2

CDR3aa: CASSAWMYNSPLHF
j_gene: TRBJ1-6
v_gene: TRBV5-6

CDR3aa: CASSGNPWTGAYSNQPQHF
j_gene: TRBJ1-5
v_gene: TRBV6-1

CDR3aa: CASSSQEGEAFF
j_gene: TRBJ1-1
v_gene: TRBV28

CDR3aa: CASAVSRGIHNEQFF
j_gene: TRBJ2-1
v_gene: TRBV2

CDR3aa: CASSDGTGLKF
j_gene: TRBJ1-2
v_gene: TRBV25-1

CDR3aa: CASSLGLWGSQETQYF
j_gene: TRBJ2-5
v_gene: TRBV5-8

CDR3aa: CASSCPLGTVEQYF
j_gene: TRBJ2-7
v_gene: TRBV6-5

CDR3aa: CASSSGQLGEAFF
j_gene: TRBJ1-1
v_gene: TRBV28

CDR3aa: CASSLGISDYGYTF
j_gene: TRBJ1-2
v_gene: TRBV19

CDR3aa: CSVMPGQGSTEAFF
j_gene: TRBJ1-1
v_gene: TRBV29-1

CDR3aa: CASSPLGAGTTNTEAFF
j_gene: TRBJ1-1
v_gene: TRBV18

CDR3aa: CASSLGGTLQTDTQYF
j_gene: TRBJ2-3
v_gene: TRBV13

CDR3aa: CASSFSGTSTGELFF
j_gene: TRBJ2-2
v_gene: TRBV5-1

CDR3aa: CASSPDYMNTEAFF
j_gene: TRBJ1-1
v_gene: TRBV5-1

CDR3aa: CASSRNWDTASTDTQYF
j_gene: TRBJ2-3
v_gene: TRBV11-1

CDR3aa: CASSPDSNYGYTF
j_gene: TRBJ1-2
v_gene: TRBV5-4

CDR3aa: CASSPQRGGYTF
j_gene: TRBJ1-2
v_gene: TRBV7-2

CDR3aa: CASSGSDATNEKLFF
j_gene: TRBJ1-4
v_gene: TRBV2

CDR3aa: CASSPPQPGYNEQFF
j_gene: TRBJ2-1
v_gene: TRBV18

CDR3aa: CASGTPTTQYF
j_gene: TRBJ2-3
v_gene: TRBV19

CDR3aa: CASSSRVGEQYF
j_gene: TRBJ2-7
v_gene: TRBV19

CDR3aa: CAISAIGALGTGELFF
j_gene: TRBJ2-2
v_gene: TRBV10-3

CDR3aa: CASSTDGMDEKLFF
j_gene: TRBJ1-4
v_gene: TRBV19

CDR3aa: CASTSTLQPQHF
j_gene: TRBJ1-5
v_gene: TRBV19

CDR3aa: CASSARGPMNTEAFF
j_gene: TRBJ1-1
v_gene: TRBV19

CDR3aa: CAWSAVTGELFF
j_gene: TRBJ2-2
v_gene: TRBV30

CDR3aa: CASSYMGETQYF
j_gene: TRBJ2-5
v_gene: TRBV7-2

CDR3aa: CASSVSGGNNEQFF
j_gene: TRBJ2-1
v_gene: TRBV9

CDR3aa: CASSQDAHRYRDRGLDEQYF
j_gene: TRBJ2-7
v_gene: TRBV4-2

CDR3aa: CASSQDGTGALAGNTIYF
j_gene: TRBJ1-3
v_gene: TRBV4-3

CDR3aa: CASADGSSGNTIYF
j_gene: TRBJ1-3
v_gene: TRBV6-1

CDR3aa: CASSLQGFTEAFF
j_gene: TRBJ1-1
v_gene: TRBV5-1

CDR3aa: CASSYAAHGGYTF
j_gene: TRBJ1-2
v_gene: TRBV6-6

CDR3aa: CASVIRKGGGEGDTQYF
j_gene: TRBJ2-3
v_gene: TRBV7-3

CDR3aa: CAISRGGQGSDQPQHF
j_gene: TRBJ1-5
v_gene: TRBV10-3

CDR3aa: CASSRDRGQTDTQYF
j_gene: TRBJ2-3
v_gene: TRBV2

CDR3aa: CASSVAEDQPQHF
j_gene: TRBJ1-5
v_gene: TRBV6-1

CDR3aa: CASSLSGGLAGELFF
j_gene: TRBJ2-2
v_gene: TRBV6-4

CDR3aa: CASRFRQDPNYGYTF
j_gene: TRBJ1-2
v_gene: TRBV7-7

CDR3aa: CASSFTELYGYTF
j_gene: TRBJ1-2
v_gene: TRBV28

CDR3aa: CASSYSLSGGEKLFF
j_gene: TRBJ1-4
v_gene: TRBV6-5

CDR3aa: CASSIGTVQSYEQYF
j_gene: TRBJ2-7
v_gene: TRBV19

CDR3aa: CASSGGARDGNEQFF
j_gene: TRBJ2-1
v_gene: TRBV6-6

CDR3aa: CATSRVGNEQFF
j_gene: TRBJ2-1
v_gene: TRBV15

CDR3aa: CAISEFRPGGDSPLHF
j_gene: TRBJ1-6
v_gene: TRBV10-3

CDR3aa: CASSKVREAGQPQHF
j_gene: TRBJ1-5
v_gene: TRBV21-1

CDR3aa: CASSLAFGPSYEQYF
j_gene: TRBJ2-7
v_gene: TRBV7-2

CDR3aa: CASSWDRLNTEAFF
j_gene: TRBJ1-1
v_gene: TRBV19

CDR3aa: CASSVGTNTGELFF
j_gene: TRBJ2-2
v_gene: TRBV9

CDR3aa: CAWSDQGRSPLHF
j_gene: TRBJ1-6
v_gene: TRBV30

CDR3aa: CAISESGGLEKLFF
j_gene: TRBJ1-4
v_gene: TRBV10-3

CDR3aa: CASSLRDPETQYF
j_gene: TRBJ2-5
v_gene: TRBV7-6

CDR3aa: CASSNRQATYEQYF
j_gene: TRBJ2-7
v_gene: TRBV21-1